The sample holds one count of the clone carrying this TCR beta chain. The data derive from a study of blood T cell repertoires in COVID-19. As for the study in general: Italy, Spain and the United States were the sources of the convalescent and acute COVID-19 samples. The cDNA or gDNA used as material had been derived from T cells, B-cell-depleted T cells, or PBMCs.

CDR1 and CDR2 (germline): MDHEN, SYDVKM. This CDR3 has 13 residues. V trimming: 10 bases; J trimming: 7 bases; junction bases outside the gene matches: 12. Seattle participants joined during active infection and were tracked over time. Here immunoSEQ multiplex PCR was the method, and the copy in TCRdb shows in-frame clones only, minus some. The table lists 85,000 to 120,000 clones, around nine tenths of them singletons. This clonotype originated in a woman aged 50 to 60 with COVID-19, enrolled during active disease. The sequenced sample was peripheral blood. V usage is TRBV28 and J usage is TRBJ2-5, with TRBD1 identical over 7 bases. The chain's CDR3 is CATKQGLSGTQYF. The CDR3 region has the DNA TGTGCCACAAAACAGGGGCTCTCCGGGACCCAGTACTTC. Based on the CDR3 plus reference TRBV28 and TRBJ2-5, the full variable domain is DVKVTQSSRYLVKRTGEKVFLECVQDMDHENMFWYRQDPGLGLRLIYFSYDVKMKEKGDIPEGYSVSREKKERFSLILESASTNQTSMYLCATKQGLSGTQYFGPGTRLLVL.